This TCR beta chain is from a study of blood T cell repertoires in COVID-19. Whole-study context: Collection of acute and convalescent COVID-19 samples took place in the United States, Italy and Spain.

Per the authors' pipeline: Amplification with reference gene primers provided the estimates of nucleated cell counts. The assay was immunoSEQ multiplex PCR, and TCRdb's table has in-frame clones only and misses some. The V and J calls and the clone size are those of that table, but D and trimming were determined from the DNA. The sample holds a few hundred thousand clones, about nine tenths seen once. Looked up from germline, CDR1 is GTSNPN and CDR2 is SVGIG (reference sequence). V lost 4 bases and J 7 bases, leaving 20 bases between the germline ends. The CDR3 covers 16 residues. Participants, about 18 to 100 years old, spanned around 26 US areas. Which cohort a participant joined came from the clinical history participants gave.

The TCR sequence derives from a man between 18 and 35 years old with acute COVID-19. Material for sequencing was PBMCs or T cells enriched from blood (not recorded which). This rearrangement joins TRBV30 to TRBJ1-6, with D possibly TRBD1 on 5 matching bases. This CDR3 reads CAWMFRREGRNSPLHF. CDR3 sequence (DNA): TGTGCCTGGATGTTCAGAAGGGAGGGGCGGAATTCACCCCTCCACTTT.